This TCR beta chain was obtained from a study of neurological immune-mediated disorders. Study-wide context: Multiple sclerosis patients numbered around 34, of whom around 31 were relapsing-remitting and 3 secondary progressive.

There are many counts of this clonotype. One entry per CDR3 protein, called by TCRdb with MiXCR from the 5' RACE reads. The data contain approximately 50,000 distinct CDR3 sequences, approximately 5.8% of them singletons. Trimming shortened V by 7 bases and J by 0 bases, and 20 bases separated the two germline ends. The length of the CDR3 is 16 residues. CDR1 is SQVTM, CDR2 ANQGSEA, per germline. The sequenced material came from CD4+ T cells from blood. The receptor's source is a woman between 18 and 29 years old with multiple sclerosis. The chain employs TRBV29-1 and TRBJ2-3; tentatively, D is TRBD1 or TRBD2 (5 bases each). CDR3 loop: CSALPRQRISTDTQYF. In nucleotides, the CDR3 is TGCAGCGCCCTTCCGAGACAGCGGATAAGCACAGATACGCAGTATTTT.